This TCR beta chain was recorded in a study of cytomegalovirus exposure and HLA in healthy donors (dated by TCRdb to 2017 to 2019). For the wider study: An earlier analysis of roughly 610 of the donors reported around 280 Gb of sequence data and 117 million unique TCR beta sequences obtained from around 190 million T cells. Of the 300 to 500 genotyped donors, 80% to 90% were placed in the genetic ancestry cluster associated with self-reported Caucasian donors. The study aimed to test whether signatures of past pathogen exposure could be identified by cataloging public T cell receptors. In addition to the first cohort of several hundred subjects, a separate validation cohort of approximately 130 different subjects was used. High-throughput TCR immunosequencing, statistical association of individual TCRs with disease status, and machine learning were combined to predict cytomegalovirus infection status. Donor age, sex, ethnicity and CMV serostatus were collected together with the repertoire data. An earlier analysis of around 640 of the donors used high-throughput TCR beta sequencing to judge whether each TCR beta V gene segment behaved as functional or pseudogenic. Typing coverage varied by locus: roughly 629-630 donors for A, B, C, DRB1 and DQB1; 500 to 550 for DQA1; approximately 610 for DPA1; approximately 470 for DPB1. In a later genetic analysis, genome-wide SNP genotypes for about three fifths of the roughly 670 donors were used, and that subset was treated as a discovery cohort. An early release that covered more than 550 HLA-typed donors contained 250 to 350 gigabases of sequencing data and some 87 million unique TCR sequences. In a later analysis, previously published TCR beta repertoires from fewer than 750 donors were re-analyzed and high-resolution HLA genotyping was added so that TCR occurrence patterns could be studied. Among about 370 genotyped donors of the cohort, an average of roughly 230,000 unique TCR beta nucleotide sequences was sequenced per donor, of which roughly 17% were non-productive. Roughly five DR-DQ haplotypes were treated as single units for association and clustering because of strong linkage in the cohort. All discovery cohort repertoires had been generated using a single sequencing platform. Using immunosequencing, the study profiled T cell repertoires from 666 subjects and related those repertoires to cytomegalovirus serostatus. The later analysis used no new phenotypic data to find candidate immune exposures, relying instead on TCR beta sequences and their occurrence across donors. Class I and class II HLA loci were covered by the typing at four-digit resolution.

The library was generated by the immunoSEQ multiplex PCR assay. For the multiplex PCR, a mixture combining 60 forward primers for TCR Vbeta segments and 13 reverse primers for TCR Jbeta segments was used. A multiplex PCR assay on genomic DNA amplified the CDR3 region of rearranged TCR beta genes. The amplified TCR beta libraries were sequenced on the Illumina HiSeq System as 87-base-pair reads. Regarding the original processing steps: A later analysis tallied 80 million to 95 million unique TCR beta chains across the 700 or so repertoires, and about 12 million of those chains were shared by two or more donors. To remove PCR and sequencing errors, raw reads were error-corrected and collapsed into unique sequences using a nearest-neighbor algorithm that merged closely related sequences. V, D and J gene segments were assigned by aligning CDR3 sequences to IMGT reference sequences. For a sequence to be retained, a match of at least six nucleotides was required to both a V gene segment and a J gene segment. A rearrangement was called productive if the CDR3 had no stop codons and remained in frame with V and J, and every other rearrangement was called non-productive. Following IMGT convention, CDR3 was defined as the stretch from the second conserved V-encoded cysteine up to the conserved J-encoded phenylalanine. Sequences without an unambiguous match to a single V gene segment were excluded from the earlier analysis of about 630 of the donors. An earlier analysis of a few hundred of the donors classified V segments as functional when productive rearrangements were above 56.7% and as segregating when the standard deviation between donors was above 5%. A statistical classification framework was developed to diagnose cytomegalovirus status using the catalog of TCR beta chain sequences. In a later analysis, V and J genes were assigned by comparing TCR nucleotide sequences against IMGT/GENE-DB human TR gene sequences. The TCRdist pipeline was used in a later analysis to assign CDR3 sequences and most-parsimonious VDJ recombination scenarios. In a later analysis, every TCR beta chain was defined by the combination of its CDR3 amino acid sequence and its V-gene family, and reads without a unique V-gene family were dropped. A later analysis removed 592 highly shared, low-generation-probability nucleotide sequences to deal with suspected cross-contamination and a sequencing artifact. In a later analysis, a clonal expansion index for each public chain was calculated from normalized within-repertoire ranks of inferred template counts. Generation probabilities in a later analysis came from a VDJ recombination model fitted to out-of-frame rearrangements, and those results were checked against IGoR. In a later analysis, hypergeometric tests were used to score TCR-TCR, TCR-HLA and TCR-CMV co-occurrence, with a repertoire-size bias correction applied to TCR pairs. In a later analysis, false discovery rates were estimated by permuting HLA or CMV assignments 20 times. In a later analysis, co-occurring TCRs were grouped using DBSCAN, and TCRdist sequence similarity was added for clustering within HLA-allele-positive subsets. Repertoires with fewer than 30,000 or more than 120,000 public chains were left out of co-occurrence clustering, as were a handful of repertoires with anomalous nucleotide sharing. What TCRdb holds here is the immuneACCESS table cut down to in-frame rearrangements. Part of the clones is not present; checked against another copy, under half of the missing clones reflect an unresolved V gene, and the others are unexplained. V and J calls and clone size are those listed in that table; D and trimming were worked out from the DNA. The sample has about 180,000 clones on record, 70% to 80% of them singletons. The ten largest clones capture 1.4% of the sample.

What the research found in general, with its limitations: Correlated functional status among segregating V segments might be attributable to linkage disequilibrium, but an unknown experimental factor could not be ruled out. A further reported finding was that TCR beta sequences accurately predicted the HLA-A and HLA-B alleles for most subjects in the first cohort. Strong co-occurrence of HLA alleles, especially DR and DQ, made assigning TCR associations to individual alleles difficult. Compared with the approximately 700-donor mean, donors in an Asian-associated ancestry cluster had fewer N-insertions in productive TCRs, according to a later genetic analysis. According to a later analysis, parvovirus B19, influenza, CMV and Epstein-Barr virus appeared linked to several top co-occurrence clusters. V-gene and J-gene trimming of TCR beta chains was associated with a missense DCLRE1C variant in a later genetic analysis, and the association was replicated in an independent cohort. In vitro tests confirmed that a few of the cytomegalovirus-associated TCR beta chains recognize cytomegalovirus antigens. The 87-base-pair reads could not distinguish some IMGT-functional V segments, including TRBV6-2 and TRBV6-3, so those segments were excluded. At a false discovery rate of 0.05, a later analysis linked 15,000 to 20,000 TCR beta sequences to specific HLA alleles. A cluster of highly shared sequence variants was judged likely to represent a technical artifact of the sequencing pipeline. The presence/absence analyses assumed that sequencing depth was roughly uniform across donors, and that assumption may not be true. A later analysis found that HLA-associated TCR beta chains were more clonally expanded and had lower generation probabilities than equally common non-associated chains. In a later analysis, TCR association rates were found to vary across HLA loci, with the most associated TCRs seen for DRB1 alleles and the fewest for HLA-C alleles. The earlier analysis of 450 to 700 of the donors excluded approximately 17 rarely observed V segments, including chromosome 9 orphons, because counts were too low. The classifier was reported to diagnose cytomegalovirus status with high specificity and sensitivity in both the original and validation cohorts. CMV serostatus was the only immune exposure information available for the cohort. A total of roughly 160 TCR beta chains were listed by the study as associated with cytomegalovirus. Most CMV-associated TCR beta chains appeared to be HLA-restricted in a later analysis, and the HLA associations seemed to be driven largely by CMV exposure. According to the authors, the approach could potentially be generalized to other disease states and immunological phenotypes. Because HLA typing was unavailable for some donors at each locus, only the typed subset was used in association tests. Only TCR beta chains were sequenced in this cohort, and the absence of alpha or paired-chain data limited detectable features. Broadly in line with IMGT annotations, most TCR beta V segments showed up in productive rearrangements about 87% or about 30% of the time in an earlier analysis of several hundred of the donors. Most TCR sequences were seen in very few donors, while some public TCRs were found in many individuals.

Including cysteine and phenylalanine, the CDR3 has 14 amino acids. The CDR3 DNA has 42 bases and is translated from base 1. Unmatched junction bases come to 6, with V trimmed by 5 bases and J by 5 bases. Based on the germline V gene, the CDR1 and CDR2 sequences are SGHTA and FQGNSA. The cohort was made up of around 720 healthy bone marrow donors. Cohort members were all nominally healthy when sampled, although unrecorded immune exposures were likely present. The donor tested CMV seronegative and was one of the 352 seronegative cohort members. A peripheral blood sample was provided by each donor, and peripheral blood mononuclear cells were used for TCR beta sequencing. The Qiagen DNeasy Blood Extraction Kit was used to extract genomic DNA from the blood cell samples. Concerning this clone itself: Its antigen is still unknown. It has no much larger one-base neighbor in the sample; base qualities were not kept.

The specimen was PBMCs. The receptor chain draws on TRBV7-2 and TRBJ2-7; 10 of the junction bases match TRBD2. The sequence was obtained from a man younger than 35 in good health and CMV-seronegative. The CDR3 reads CASSLGTSVDEQYF. The base sequence is TGTGCCAGCAGCCTAGGGACTAGCGTCGACGAGCAGTACTTC.